This is a list of T cell receptor beta chains from one sample in a study of blood T cell repertoires in COVID-19. Repertoires were generated with immunoSEQ multiplex PCR, while TCRdb's copy carries only in-frame clones and drops some. The sample carries some 360,000 clones, around 87% recorded once. Sequencing input: peripheral blood. All receptors come from an older woman with COVID-19, enrolled during active disease. Each CDR3 is given with its conserved first and last residue. Each record gives: D gene, J gene, V gene, clone size, CDR3 protein, CDR3 DNA. The D gene is left open where the match is weak. Size is omitted from some rows. Given values are once, few, many or a class for expanded clones.

NA TRBJ2-7 TRBV27 NA CASSSPWGDLF TGTGCCAGCAGTTCCCCGTGGGGCGACCTCTTC
NA TRBJ1-1 TRBV5-6 NA CASSPQWNTEAFF TGTGCCAGCAGCCCCCAATGGAACACTGAAGCTTTCTTT
NA TRBJ1-4 TRBV12-3/TRBV12-4 NA CASSLANRLFF TGTGCCAGCAGTCTCGCCAACAGGCTGTTTTTT
NA TRBJ2-7 TRBV19 NA CASSMKEAYEQYF TGTGCCAGTAGTATGAAGGAGGCCTACGAGCAGTACTTC
NA TRBJ1-2 TRBV19 NA CAEKLRGNYGYTF TGTGCCGAAAAGTTGAGGGGGAACTATGGCTACACCTTC
TRBD2 TRBJ2-5 TRBV2 NA CASSGLAGWETQYF TGTGCCAGCAGTGGACTAGCGGGGTGGGAGACCCAGTACTTC
NA TRBJ1-2 TRBV19 NA CASSLGNYGYTF TGTGCCAGTAGCCTCGGGAACTATGGCTACACCTTC
TRBD2 TRBJ2-3 TRBV19 NA CASSPPRFAGVEDTQYF TGTGCCAGTAGTCCCCCCCGCTTTGCGGGGGTGGAAGATACGCAGTATTTT
TRBD1 TRBJ1-1 TRBV5-5 NA CASSSRTGVTEAFF TGTGCCAGCAGCTCGCGGACAGGGGTGACTGAAGCTTTCTTT
TRBD1 TRBJ2-7 TRBV19 NA CASSIAGQGAYEQYF TGTGCCAGTAGTATAGCCGGGCAGGGGGCCTACGAGCAGTACTTC
NA TRBJ1-6 TRBV9 many CASSSSQSSYNSPLHF TGTGCCAGCAGCTCTAGTCAGAGCTCCTATAATTCACCCCTCCACTTT
NA TRBJ2-1 TRBV19 NA CASSLGGSTHNEQFF TGTGCCAGTAGTTTGGGGGGATCGACCCACAATGAGCAGTTCTTC
TRBD2 TRBJ2-1 TRBV28 NA CASKPTSGGAWEQFF TGTGCCAGCAAACCAACTAGCGGGGGGGCATGGGAGCAGTTCTTC
TRBD1 TRBJ2-1 TRBV10-2 NA CASTGQGHEQFF TGCGCCAGCACTGGACAGGGGCATGAGCAGTTCTTC
NA TRBJ1-4 TRBV9 NA CASSPGLWDNNEKLFF TGTGCCAGCAGCCCTGGGCTTTGGGACAATAATGAAAAACTGTTTTTT
NA TRBJ2-5 TRBV3-1/TRBV3-2 NA CASSQVASDRHQETQYF TGTGCCAGCAGCCAAGTGGCCTCGGACAGACATCAAGAGACCCAGTACTTC
NA TRBJ1-2 TRBV19 NA CASSTTTGWNYGYTF TGTGCCAGTAGTACCACGACAGGCTGGAACTATGGCTACACCTTC
TRBD1 TRBJ1-2 TRBV3-1/TRBV3-2 NA CASSIPTTGPNGYTF TGTGCCAGCAGCATCCCCACGACAGGGCCGAATGGCTACACCTTC
TRBD1 TRBJ2-6 TRBV5-1 NA CASSLGQGHSGANVLTF TGCGCCAGCAGCTTAGGACAGGGGCACTCTGGGGCCAACGTCCTGACTTTC
NA TRBJ1-1 TRBV28 NA CASSLLQGEAFF TGTGCCAGCAGTCTGCTACAGGGTGAAGCTTTCTTT
NA TRBJ2-1 TRBV18 NA CASSLQGSWNEQFF TGTGCCAGCTCATTGCAGGGGTCTTGGAATGAGCAGTTCTTC
NA TRBJ1-2 TRBV20-1 NA CSARPYYGYTF TGCAGTGCTAGACCCTACTATGGCTACACCTTC
TRBD1 TRBJ2-7 TRBV3-1/TRBV3-2 NA CASSRRLDRGRHEQYF TGTGCCAGCAGCAGGCGTTTGGACAGGGGTAGACACGAGCAGTACTTC
NA TRBJ1-5 TRBV30 NA CAWSEPDRFNQPQHF TGTGCCTGGAGCGAACCCGACAGGTTTAATCAGCCCCAGCATTTT
NA TRBJ1-3 TRBV5-8 NA CASSPMGSSGNTIYF TGTGCCAGCAGCCCCATGGGGAGCTCTGGAAACACCATATATTTT
NA TRBJ1-1 TRBV2 few CASSLPDSAFF TGTGCCAGCAGCCTCCCTGACTCGGCTTTCTTT
NA TRBJ2-7 TRBV6-5 NA CASGAYPTYEQYF TGTGCCAGCGGGGCTTACCCTACCTACGAGCAGTACTTC
NA TRBJ2-1 TRBV28 few CASSPATGQFF TGTGCCAGCAGCCCCGCGACGGGGCAGTTCTTC
TRBD2 TRBJ2-1 TRBV2 NA CASSERSGGINEQFF TGTGCCAGCAGTGAACGAAGCGGGGGGATCAATGAGCAGTTCTTC
NA TRBJ2-5 TRBV5-4 NA CASSPHGGGNRETQYF TGTGCCAGCAGCCCCCACGGCGGAGGGAATAGGGAGACCCAGTACTTC
NA TRBJ2-7 TRBV18 NA CASSPLDSYEQYF TGTGCCAGCTCACCCCTGGACAGCTACGAGCAGTACTTC
NA TRBJ1-6 TRBV11-2 NA CASSWTEAPLHF TGTGCCAGCAGCTGGACGGAGGCACCCCTCCACTTT
NA TRBJ1-6 TRBV5-4 NA CAIRDRSGPSSYNSPLHF TGTGCCATAAGAGACAGGTCGGGACCTAGCTCCTATAATTCACCCCTCCACTTT
NA TRBJ2-7 TRBV7-9 once CASSPLSYEQYF TGTGCCAGCAGCCCACTTTCCTACGAGCAGTACTTC
TRBD1 TRBJ2-7 TRBV29-1 NA CSVLPGQGVYEQYF TGCAGCGTCCTTCCGGGACAGGGGGTGTACGAGCAGTACTTC
TRBD1 TRBJ1-1 TRBV16 NA CASSPARGLTEAFF TGTGCCAGCAGCCCCGCCAGGGGGCTAACTGAAGCTTTCTTT
TRBD2 TRBJ2-7 TRBV6-1 NA CASSEVLGGSWDF TGTGCCAGCAGTGAAGTTCTCGGGGGGTCTTGGGACTTC
TRBD1 TRBJ1-6 TRBV6-4 once CASSHLRDRDNSPLHF TGTGCCAGCAGTCACCTCCGGGACAGGGATAATTCACCCCTCCACTTT